The 17 T cell receptor beta chains below all came from one sample that was sequenced in a study of immune heterogeneity within non-small cell lung tumors. Bulk tumor gDNA, roughly 660 ng per sample, served as the TCR template. Surgical sampling yielded several biopsies per primary tumor (spaced far apart). Before undergoing curative surgery, patients had newly diagnosed non-small cell lung cancer that was untreated. Amplification of the TCR beta CDR3 was achieved through multiplex PCR with 32 V and 13 J primers. TCRdb re-derived calls from the multiplex PCR reads in MiXCR, one entry per CDR3 protein. The sample shows 2,000 to 3,000 distinct CDR3 sequences, approximately 18% of them seen only once. Sequencing was performed on lung tumor tissue. The source is a woman in her fifties or sixties with non-small cell lung cancer.

The chain is built from TRBV7-8 and TRBJ2-1, with a weak D call TRBD2 (6 bases). The CDR3 has 19 residues. Deletions cut 0 bases from V and 2 bases from J, with 20 bases between. In germline, CDR1 is SGHVS, CDR2 FQNEAQ. CDR3 region: CASSLAPLAGPTPYNEQFF. The CDR3, as DNA: TGTGCCAGCAGCTTAGCTCCCTTGGCGGGGCCAACGCCCTACAATGAGCAGTTCTTC.

This clonotype was picked up a small number of times. The rearrangement uses TRBV12-3 or TRBV12-4 and TRBJ2-4; D may match TRBD1 or TRBD2 (6 bases each). Trimming took off 4 bases at V and 2 bases at J, with 15 bases between the two ends. This CDR3 contains 16 residues. The CDR3: CASSWGLAGPKNIQYF. The CDR3 nucleotides are TGTGCCAGCAGTTGGGGGCTGGCGGGGCCCAAAAACATTCAGTACTTC.

On this clonotype itself: A read error may explain this, as a much larger clone is one base away. The chain joins TRBV11-2 to TRBJ1-1; D is uncertain. Germline V gene lookup returns CDR1 SGHAT and CDR2 FQNNGV. The CDR3 is 13 residues long. In DNA form, the CDR3 reads TGTGCCAGCAGCTTCTTTCAGAACACTGAAACTTTCTTT. Translated: CASSFFQNTETFF.

Concerning this clonotype itself: Since the CDR3 does not end with the conserved phenylalanine or tryptophan, this likely comes from a read error. The limits of the CDR3 on the DNA are not certain, so only TCRdb's listed CDR3 is given. The rearrangement links TRBV14 to TRBJ2-3; the table assigns TRBD2, which was not confirmed against the DNA. Germline values: CDR1 SGHDN, CDR2 FVKESK. A total of 15 residues make up the CDR3, ends included. This chain's CDR3 is CASSQGVGTLQYFGP.

Sample share makes this clonotype large. The chain employs TRBV19 and TRBJ1-2; TRBD1 aligns across 7 bases. V lost 4 bases and J lost 3; bases outside the gene matches: 5. Germline CDR1 LNHDA, CDR2 SQIVND (reference sequence). This CDR3 region has 14 residues. The CDR3 DNA sequence: TGTGCCAGTAGTACCCCTGGGACAGACTATGGCTACACCTTC. Amino acid sequence: CASSTPGTDYGYTF.

A remark on this clonotype: A much larger clone lies a single base off, so this may be a read error. The chain combines TRBV6-4 with TRBJ2-1, with D uncertain. Germline assignment: CDR1 MRHNA and CDR2 SNTAGT. Trimming took off 4 bases at V and 6 bases at J, with 10 bases between the two ends. This CDR3 region has 13 residues. Here the CDR3 reads CASSAEGGNEQFF. The CDR3 bases are TGTGCCAGCAGTGCTGAAGGCGGCAATGAGCAGTTCTTC.

This clonotype is categorized as medium-sized. This chain uses TRBV28 with TRBJ1-1; D may be TRBD1 (5 bases). This CDR3 region has 15 residues. Trimming stripped 6 bases from V and 0 bases from J, with 14 bases between. CDR1 and CDR2 from the germline V gene are MDHEN and SYDVKM. The chain's CDR3 is CASSVQQAMNTEAFF. The CDR3 DNA reads TGTGCCAGCAGCGTACAACAGGCCATGAACACTGAAGCTTTCTTT.

By sample fraction, this clonotype is medium-sized (0.01 to 0.1%). This sequence joins TRBV27 and TRBJ2-7, with D unresolved. The length of the CDR3 is 15 residues. The V gene's germline CDR1 is MNHEY and CDR2 SMNVEV (reference sequence). The V and J ends lost 9 bases and 0 bases respectively, with 18 bases between them. DNA for the CDR3: TGTGCCAGTAGTCCGTCGTCTCAGAGCTCCTACGAGCAGTACTTC. Translation gives CASSPSSQSSYEQYF.

This clonotype rates as medium-sized. The rearrangement links TRBV12-3 or TRBV12-4 to TRBJ2-7; 9 bases match TRBD1. With 6 bases clipped from V and 6 bases from J, the junction kept 6 bases outside the gene matches. The CDR3 consists of 13 residues. The CDR3 DNA reads as TGTGCCAGCAGCCCGGGGACAGGGACCGAGCAGTACTTC. Translated, it gives CASSPGTGTEQYF.

Sample share makes this clonotype medium-sized. The chain joins TRBV2 to TRBJ2-3, with D tentatively TRBD1 (6 bases). The CDR3 contains 14 residues. With 6 bases removed from V and 2 bases from J, the gap between germline ends came to 12 bases. Germline CDR1 is SNHLY and CDR2 is FYNNEI. The CDR3 protein is CASRAQGNTDTQYF. CDR3 in DNA: TGTGCCAGCAGAGCACAGGGCAACACAGATACGCAGTATTTT. Using reference TRBV2 and TRBJ2-3 for the parts outside the CDR3, the full variable domain is EPEVTQTPSHQVTQMGQEVILRCVPISNHLYFYWYRQILGQKVEFLVSFYNNEISEKSEIFDDQFSVERPDGSNFTLKIRSTKLEDSAMYFCASRAQGNTDTQYFGPGTRLTVL.

This clonotype is labeled as medium-sized. V gene TRBV7-2 combines with J gene TRBJ2-7, with TRBD2 identical over 11 bases. The germline CDR1 and CDR2 sequences are SGHTA and FQGNSA. The CDR3 loop spans 14 amino acids. The junction had 6 bases not matched to a gene; V was cut back by 5 bases and J by 6 bases. CDR3 DNA sequence: TGTGCCAGCAGCACCAGACTAGCGGGAAGCGAGCAGTACTTC. Amino acids: CASSTRLAGSEQYF.

Within the sample, this clonotype is medium-sized (0.01 to 0.1%). The chain joins TRBV7-2 to TRBJ2-1, with 7 bases lining up with TRBD2. Trimming at V came to 5 bases and at J to 8 bases, leaving 9 bases not matched to a gene. The germline V gene has CDR1 SGHTA and CDR2 FQGNSA. CDR3 length equals 14 residues. The CDR3: CASSLSGTSDEQFF. As DNA, the CDR3 is TGTGCCAGCAGCCTGAGCGGGACGAGCGATGAGCAGTTCTTC.

By frequency in the sample, this clonotype is medium-sized. The chain recombines TRBV12-3 or TRBV12-4 with TRBJ1-2; D is unresolved. V lost 9 bases and J lost 3, with 20 bases in between. This CDR3 has 15 amino acids. Written as DNA, the CDR3 is TGTGCCAGTCTACAGAGCGGGTATGCGGACTATGGCTACACCTTC. Protein product: CASLQSGYADYGYTF.

This clonotype is classed as medium-sized (0.01 to 0.1%). The chain has TRBV14 and TRBJ1-2; no firm D call. V lost 4 bases, J lost 4 bases, and 10 bases lay in between. CDR3 length equals 13 residues. The germline gives CDR1 SGHDN, CDR2 FVKESK. In DNA, the CDR3 is TGTGCCAGCAGCCCTCAAAGTCGCTATGGCTACACCTTC. This codes for CASSPQSRYGYTF.

This chain uses TRBV6-9 with TRBJ1-1, with D unresolved. Germline assignment: CDR1 MNHGY and CDR2 SVAAGI. CDR3 length: 17 amino acids. Trimming left V 3 bases short and J 4 bases short, with 21 bases between. The CDR3 here is CASSYAARWGLGTEAFF. CDR3 nucleotide sequence: TGTGCCAGCAGTTACGCGGCACGCTGGGGTTTGGGCACTGAAGCTTTCTTT.

This clonotype rates as medium-sized. CDR3 bases: TGCAGTGCCGGGACAGGGGCCGTGAGTAATCAGCCCCAGCATTTT. Its protein product is CSAGTGAVSNQPQHF. The genes are TRBV20-1 and TRBJ1-5; the match to TRBD1 covers 10 bases. This CDR3 comprises 15 residues. V trimming: 6 bases; J trimming: 4 bases; junction bases outside the gene matches: 9. The germline CDR1 and CDR2 sequences are DFQATT and SNEGSKA (reference sequence).

By share, this clonotype ranks as medium-sized. This rearrangement joins TRBV19 to TRBJ2-3, with TRBD2 as a possible D gene (5 bases). V lost 5 bases, J lost 4 bases, and 10 bases lay in between. The CDR3 contains 13 residues. CDR1 is LNHDA, CDR2 SQIVND, per germline (reference sequence). The chain's CDR3 is CASSARRADTQYF. The CDR3, as DNA: TGTGCCAGTAGTGCCCGGCGGGCAGATACGCAGTATTTT.